This TCR beta chain comes out of a study of CD8+ T cells in alopecia areata. Overall study findings and caveats: Sequencing of scalp samples also includes resident alphabeta T cells from normal skin.

This CDR3 spans 13 amino acids. Per the germline V gene, CDR1 is MNHEY and CDR2 is SMNVEV (reference sequence). V was pared by 3 bases and J by 8 bases, with 11 bases between. Note on this clone: The antigen is not known.

It was cDNA, reverse transcribed from extracted RNA, that served as the sequencing template. Libraries were prepared by immunoSEQ multiplex PCR; TCRdb keeps only in-frame clonotypes and omits some of them. Of some 190,000 clones listed, roughly 66% are singletons. The treatment denotes: oral pan-JAK inhibitor, 5-10 mg twice daily. This clonotype originated in a human donor with alopecia areata. The chain uses TRBV27 and TRBJ2-1; D perhaps matches TRBD2 (6 bases). The starting material was CD4+ T cells sorted from blood, obtained at week 24, from a patient treated with tofacitinib. CDR3 in DNA: TGTGCCAGCAGTTTGGACTACGACCATGAGCAGTTCTTC. Translating gives CASSLDYDHEQFF.